A single sample gave rise to the 20 T cell receptor beta chains below, sequenced in a study of blood T cells in healthy people across ages. The second PCR ran about 6 to 12 cycles with a sample-barcoded 5' primer and J-beta primers. One entry per CDR3 protein, called by TCRdb with MiXCR from the 5' RACE reads. The table records over a million distinct CDR3 sequences, about 40% of them present only once. The material sequenced was blood. The receptors were gathered from a woman aged 18-30 years in good health.

This clonotype appeared a few times. The chain is built from TRBV20-1 and TRBJ2-3; 7 bases line up with TRBD2. The CDR3 sequence is 15 residues long. Germline-derived CDR1 and CDR2 are DFQATT and SNEGSKA (reference sequence). V trimming: 0 bases; J trimming: 2 bases; junction bases outside the gene matches: 5. The CDR3 DNA is TGCAGTGCTAGAGACCTAGCGGAGGCCACAGATACGCAGTATTTT. Residues: CSARDLAEATDTQYF.

This clonotype was counted at least ten times. The chain employs TRBV6-6 and TRBJ2-1, with TRBD2 identical over 14 bases. V trimming: 5 bases; J trimming: 5 bases; junction bases outside the gene matches: 8. CDR1 MNHNY and CDR2 SVGAGI come from the germline V gene (reference sequence). This CDR3 spans 17 amino acids. The CDR3 protein is CASSRETSGGAHNEQFF. The CDR3 DNA reads as TGTGCCAGCAGTAGAGAGACTAGCGGGGGGGCCCACAATGAGCAGTTCTTC.

This clonotype was recorded at least ten times. The rearrangement joins TRBV4-1 to TRBJ2-7; 9 nucleotides line up with TRBD2. V shed 2 bases, J shed 4 bases, and the junction held 6 bases outside the gene matches. Germline loops: CDR1 MGHRA, CDR2 YSYEKL. This CDR3 has 15 amino acids. This chain's CDR3 is CASSQSLAGNYEQYF. Here the CDR3 DNA reads TGCGCCAGCAGCCAAAGCCTAGCGGGAAATTACGAGCAGTACTTC.

V gene TRBV18 combines with J gene TRBJ2-5; D is undetermined. From germline, CDR1 is KGHSH and CDR2 LQKENI. This CDR3 has 15 amino acids. V was pared by 6 bases and J by 4 bases, with 18 bases between. Here the CDR3 reads CASSRSRAQRETQYF. In DNA, the CDR3 is TGTGCCAGCTCTCGATCCCGGGCCCAACGAGAGACCCAGTACTTC.

This sequence joins TRBV6-5 and TRBJ2-6; the D gene is possibly TRBD1 (6 bases). CDR1 is MNHEY, CDR2 SVGAGI, per germline. CDR3 length: 14 residues. Between the trimmed V and J ends, which lost 8 bases and 6 bases, there was a span of 14 bases. This CDR3 reads CASCNRAQANVLTF. The CDR3 nucleotides are TGTGCCAGCTGTAACAGGGCCCAGGCCAACGTCCTGACTTTC.

This clonotype has more than one count but fewer than ten. The rearrangement uses TRBV4-1 and TRBJ2-2; 7 positions match TRBD2. The CDR3 contains 17 residues. Trimming took 1 base from V and 1 from J; bases not matched to a gene: 6. Germline-derived CDR1 and CDR2 are MGHRA and YSYEKL. As DNA, the CDR3 is TGCGCCAGCAGCCAAGTAGAGGGAGGGAGGAACACCGGGGAGCTGTTTTTT. Translating it yields CASSQVEGGRNTGELFF.

This clonotype was seen a handful of times. The rearrangement links TRBV5-1 to TRBJ1-5; TRBD1 matches at 9 bases. V dropped 7 bases and J dropped 0; count of bases not matched to a gene: 11. CDR1 and CDR2 (germline): SGHRS, YFSETQ. CDR3 length: 17 residues. The chain's CDR3 is CASGPRDRVDSNQPQHF. For the CDR3, the DNA is TGCGCCAGCGGCCCTCGGGACAGGGTTGATAGCAATCAGCCCCAGCATTTT.

The rearrangement uses TRBV5-1 and TRBJ2-3; D is perhaps TRBD2 (6 bases). This CDR3 comprises 16 residues. Trimming removed 1 base at V and 0 bases at J, with 12 bases between. Germline CDR1 SGHRS, CDR2 YFSETQ. The CDR3 loop is CASSLRGDFSTDTQYF. The CDR3 DNA follows: TGCGCCAGCAGCTTGAGAGGGGACTTTAGCACAGATACGCAGTATTTT. The variable domain in full, with the rest retrieved from reference TRBV5-1 and TRBJ2-3, is KAGVTQTPRYLIKTRGQQVTLSCSPISGHRSVSWYQQTPGQGLQFLFEYFSETQRNKGNFPGRFSGRQFSNSRSEMNVSTLELGDSALYLCASSLRGDFSTDTQYFGPGTRLTVL.

The CDR3: CASSDHGRASTDTQYF. Here the CDR3 DNA reads TGTGCCAGCAGTGATCACGGGAGGGCGAGCACAGATACGCAGTATTTT. The chain links TRBV2 to TRBJ2-3; 8 positions match TRBD2. The CDR3 totals 16 residues. Losses at the gene ends were 3 bases for V and 0 bases for J; bases not matched to a gene: 5. Germline CDR1 SNHLY, CDR2 FYNNEI.

The chain links TRBV4-1 to TRBJ2-7; D is unclear. V shed 0 bases and J shed 1 base, with 10 bases lying between them. Germline values: CDR1 MGHRA, CDR2 YSYEKL. The CDR3 loop spans 15 amino acids. CDR3 nucleotide sequence: TGCGCCAGCAGCCAAGAACGGTGGAGATCCTACGAGCAGTACTTC. Protein: CASSQERWRSYEQYF.

This clonotype was detected a few times. The chain couples TRBV6-5 to TRBJ2-3; the match to TRBD2 covers 9 bases. Per the germline V gene, CDR1 is MNHEY and CDR2 is SVGAGI. V was clipped by 6 bases and J by 5 bases; unmatched bases: 9. The CDR3 is 15 amino acids. Written as DNA, the CDR3 is TGTGCCAGCAGACACAGGGGACTAGCTGAAGATACGCAGTATTTT. It encodes CASRHRGLAEDTQYF.

CDR3 sequence (DNA): TGTGCCAGCAGTTTGGCGGGGTTTAATGAAAAACTGTTTTTT. Its protein is CASSLAGFNEKLFF. The V call is TRBV12-3 or TRBV12-4, the J call TRBJ1-4; D is uncertain. V was trimmed by 3 bases and J by 4 bases, leaving 9 bases between them. This CDR3 has 14 amino acids.

The chain couples TRBV5-5 to TRBJ1-5; a possible D gene is TRBD1 (6 bases). CDR3 size: 14 residues. The germline CDR1 and CDR2 sequences are SGHKS and YYEKEE (reference sequence). V lost 4 bases to trimming and J lost 7 bases, with 15 bases between them. CDR3 loop: CASSAGTTSQPQHF. As DNA, the CDR3 is TGTGCCAGCAGCGCGGGGACAACCAGCCAGCCCCAGCATTTT.

A few counts support this clonotype. The chain uses TRBV20-1 and TRBJ2-5; D is perhaps TRBD1 (6 bases). CDR3 length equals 15 residues. CDR1 is DFQATT and CDR2 is SNEGSKA in the germline V gene (reference sequence). V lost 0 bases and J 4 bases, leaving 15 bases between the germline ends. DNA for the CDR3: TGCAGTGCTAGAGATCCTGCAGGGGCATCAGAGACCCAGTACTTC. Its translation is CSARDPAGASETQYF.

The chain joins TRBV20-1 to TRBJ2-7, with TRBD2 matching over 7 bases. The V segment lost 5 bases and the J segment 2 bases; nucleotides outside the gene matches: 3. This CDR3 spans 12 amino acids. Germline values: CDR1 DFQATT, CDR2 SNEGSKA (reference sequence). CDR3 loop: CSAVAGPYEQYF. The CDR3 DNA reads as TGCAGTGCTGTAGCGGGCCCCTACGAGCAGTACTTC.

V is TRBV2 and J is TRBJ2-7; TRBD2 aligns across 8 bases. CDR1 is SNHLY and CDR2 is FYNNEI in the germline V gene. The CDR3 runs to 15 residues. The trim removed 6 bases at V and 7 bases at J, leaving 14 bases unmatched. The CDR3 DNA reads TGTGCCAGCAGCCAAAGCGGGAGCTACTCGGGGGAGCAGTACTTC. Translation: CASSQSGSYSGEQYF.

The chain carries TRBV20-1 and TRBJ2-1, with D perhaps TRBD1 or TRBD2 (5 bases each). The J call is doubtful: the DNA matches TRBJ2-7 better. Germline V gene lookup returns CDR1 DFQATT and CDR2 SNEGSKA (reference sequence). This CDR3 region has 13 residues. The CDR3 bases are TGCAGTGTAGGGGACCGCCCCTACAATGAGCAGTACTTC. It translates to CSVGDRPYNEQYF.

This rearrangement joins TRBV2 to TRBJ2-5, with a tentative D call TRBD1 (5 bases). The assigned J gene may be wrong: the sequence end matches TRBJ2-4 better. Germline V gene sequence: CDR1 SNHLY, CDR2 FYNNEI. The CDR3 has 14 residues. The CDR3 protein is CASSEGREGNIQYF. The CDR3, as DNA: TGTGCCAGCAGTGAAGGCAGGGAAGGAAACATTCAGTACTTC.

This clonotype has more than one count but fewer than ten. The CDR3 nucleotides are TGTGCCAGCGGACTAGCGGGAGCGCCCTCCTACGAGCAGTACTTC. Translated: CASGLAGAPSYEQYF. The chain is built from TRBV14 and TRBJ2-7; 13 nucleotides align to TRBD2. The CDR3 runs to 15 residues. The V gene's germline CDR1 is SGHDN and CDR2 FVKESK. Trimming at V came to 8 bases and at J to 0 bases, leaving 4 bases not matched to a gene.

This chain uses TRBV4-2 with TRBJ2-5; 8 nucleotides agree with TRBD2. With 0 bases clipped from V and 0 bases from J, the junction kept 6 bases outside the gene matches. This CDR3 spans 17 amino acids. Germline CDR1 and CDR2: LGHNA and YNFKEQ. The CDR3 is CASSQEVGGAYQETQYF. The CDR3 DNA is TGTGCCAGCAGCCAAGAGGTCGGGGGGGCGTACCAAGAGACCCAGTACTTC.